These 14 T cell receptor beta chains share one sample of origin, sequenced in a study of shared clonotypes between healthy human individuals. Profiling relied on immunoSEQ multiplex PCR, and the TCRdb table lists in-frame clones only, not all of them. This sample yields around 990,000 clones, of which roughly 80% are seen a single time; 0.89% belongs to the top ten. The material sequenced was memory CD4+ T cells from PBMCs. This sample's subset: CD45RA-negative fraction. All receptors come from a man between 18 and 35 years old in good health. Some clones in this sample may be carry-over from other donors' samples.

This clone occurred a few times. This chain connects TRBV5-5 to TRBJ1-1, with D maybe TRBD1 (5 bases). Germline values: CDR1 SGHKS, CDR2 YYEKEE (reference sequence). The CDR3 is 13 amino acids. With 4 bases removed from V and 6 bases from J, the gap between germline ends came to 13 bases. The CDR3: CASSPGHWAEAFF. CDR3 in DNA: TGTGCCAGCAGCCCCGGACATTGGGCTGAAGCTTTCTTT.

This clone was counted once. V is TRBV5-1 and J is TRBJ1-1; 8 positions agree with TRBD1. V shed 3 bases, J shed 3 bases, and the junction held 7 bases outside the gene matches. There are 15 residues in the CDR3. CDR1 SGHRS and CDR2 YFSETQ come from the germline V gene. This CDR3 is CASSWDGQGHTEAFF. The CDR3, as DNA: TGCGCCAGCAGCTGGGACGGACAGGGACACACTGAAGCTTTCTTT.

The sample holds a few counts of this clone. The rearrangement uses TRBV10-3 and TRBJ2-2, with D possibly TRBD1 on 5 matching bases. The V end lost 1 base, the J end lost 2 bases, and 8 bases lay between the germline ends. Looked up from germline, CDR1 is ENHRY and CDR2 is SYGVKD. CDR3 length equals 15 residues. The CDR3 loop is CAISEWGGNTGELFF. In DNA form, the CDR3 reads TGTGCCATCAGTGAGTGGGGCGGAAACACCGGGGAGCTGTTTTTT.

The rearrangement joins TRBV5-4 to TRBJ2-2, with 13 bases identical to TRBD2. The germline V gene encodes CDR1 SGHNT and CDR2 YYREEE (reference sequence). The CDR3 loop spans 17 amino acids. The junction had 3 bases not matched to a gene; V was cut back by 0 bases and J by 4 bases. The DNA for the CDR3 is TGTGCCAGCAGCTTGGGGGGACTAGCGGGAACCACCGGGGAGCTGTTTTTT. Translated, it gives CASSLGGLAGTTGELFF. The variable domain in full, with the rest retrieved from reference TRBV5-4 and TRBJ2-2, is ETGVTQSPTHLIKTRGQQVTLRCSSQSGHNTVSWYQQALGQGPQFIFQYYREEENGRGNFPPRFSGLQFPNYSSELNVNALELDDSALYLCASSLGGLAGTTGELFFGEGSRLTVL.

Comments on this clone: This sample also contains other DNA sequences that code for the same CDR3. The rearrangement joins TRBV28 to TRBJ1-1; no clear D gene. Germline CDR1 is MDHEN and CDR2 is SYDVKM. V was trimmed by 9 bases and J by 0 bases, leaving 11 bases between them. There are 13 residues in the CDR3. CDR3 loop: CASRGQMNTEAFF. The CDR3 DNA is TGTGCCAGTCGCGGGCAGATGAACACTGAAGCTTTCTTT.

The chain combines TRBV15 with TRBJ2-7; no firm D call. Germline V lookup: CDR1 LNHNV, CDR2 YYDKDF (reference sequence). The CDR3 is 14 amino acids. V shed 0 bases and J shed 7 bases, with 13 bases lying between them. CDR3 in DNA: TGTGCCACCAGCAGAGATTTAGTAGGTTATGAGCAGTACTTC. Translation gives CATSRDLVGYEQYF.

This clone has only a few counts. CDR3 coding DNA: TGCGCCAGCAGCTTAGGGCGGACAGGGGGCGTAGAAAAACTGTTTTTT. As protein: CASSLGRTGGVEKLFF. The chain uses TRBV5-1 and TRBJ1-4; TRBD1 matches at 11 bases. The germline V gene encodes CDR1 SGHRS and CDR2 YFSETQ. The CDR3 is made up of 16 amino acids. J lost 8 bases, V lost 2 bases, and 8 bases had no gene match.

This clone has only a few counts. The V and J genes are TRBV19 and TRBJ2-3; D unresolved. The V end was cut by 9 bases, the J end by 1 base, with 11 bases between. Germline CDR1 and CDR2: LNHDA and SQIVND (reference sequence). The CDR3 loop spans 13 amino acids. CDR3 loop: CASRTDRTDTQYF. The DNA for the CDR3 is TGTGCCAGCAGAACGGATCGCACAGATACGCAGTATTTT. Variable domain in full (rest from reference TRBV19 and TRBJ2-3): DGGITQSPKYLFRKEGQNVTLSCEQNLNHDAMYWYRQDPGQGLRLIYYSQIVNDFQKGDIAEGYSVSREKKESFPLTVTSAQKNPTAFYLCASRTDRTDTQYFGPGTRLTVL.

The J gene is TRBJ2-5, the V gene TRBV11-2; D possibly matches TRBD1 or TRBD2 (6 bases each). V lost 6 bases, J lost 2 bases, and 10 bases lay in between. Germline-derived CDR1 and CDR2 are SGHAT and FQNNGV. There are 13 residues in the CDR3. The CDR3 spells CASSPGAQETQYF. The CDR3 nucleotides are TGTGCCAGCAGTCCGGGGGCTCAAGAGACCCAGTACTTC.

The V and J genes are TRBV4-3 and TRBJ2-7; D not resolved. This CDR3 is 15 amino acids long. CDR1 and CDR2 (germline): LGHNA, YSLEER. Trimming stripped 3 bases from V and 0 bases from J, with 12 bases between. CDR3 coding DNA: TGCGCCAGCAGCCAGGTTCTTATTAGCTCCTACGAGCAGTACTTC. It codes for CASSQVLISSYEQYF.

The chain employs TRBV10-3 and TRBJ1-2; no definite D call. Trimming took 9 bases from V and 4 from J, leaving 12 bases between them. Germline-derived CDR1 and CDR2 are ENHRY and SYGVKD. The CDR3 runs to 12 residues. The CDR3 here is CAMGGGRYGYTF. The CDR3 bases are TGTGCCATGGGTGGAGGCCGCTATGGCTACACCTTC.

This CDR3 reads CASSQHSGTLHNEQFF. The DNA for the CDR3 is TGTGCCAGCAGTCAACATAGCGGGACACTTCACAATGAGCAGTTCTTC. The rearrangement joins TRBV7-9 to TRBJ2-1, with TRBD2 matching 8 bases. Trimming took 6 bases from V and 5 from J; bases not matched to a gene: 12. CDR1 is SEHNR and CDR2 is FQNEAQ in the germline V gene (reference sequence). The CDR3 covers 16 residues.

The V call is TRBV5-1, the J call TRBJ1-2; D is unresolved. The CDR3 sequence is 12 residues long. V was pared by 7 bases and J by 3 bases, with 10 bases between. Germline loops: CDR1 SGHRS, CDR2 YFSETQ. The CDR3 DNA sequence: TGCGCCAGCGGATCGACCCACTATGGCTACACCTTC. Translated, it gives CASGSTHYGYTF.

CDR3 in DNA: TGCGCCAGCAGCCCCGGACAGGGGACAGGCTCCTACGAGCAGTACTTC. Translated, it gives CASSPGQGTGSYEQYF. The V gene is TRBV5-1, the J gene TRBJ2-7; 9 nucleotides agree with TRBD1. The CDR3 has 16 amino acids. Germline V gene data show CDR1 as SGHRS and CDR2 as YFSETQ. Trimming removed 4 bases from V and 0 bases from J; junction bases left unmatched: 8.